What follows are 25 T cell receptor beta chains derived from one specimen sequenced in a study of identical twins. TCRdb processed the 5' RACE reads anew with MiXCR; each CDR3 protein has one entry. The sample has 350,000 to 450,000 distinct CDR3 sequences, about 18% seen once. Material for sequencing was naive T cells sorted from blood. The receptors here all came from a man aged 45-65 years in good health.

The DNA for the CDR3 is TGTGCCAGCAGCTTAGGAGGTCGGTCCTCAACACTAGCGGGAGGTGGTGGTGCTACAGATACGCAGTATTTT. It codes for CASSLGGRSSTLAGGGGATDTQYF. The J gene is TRBJ2-3, the V gene TRBV13; TRBD2 agrees at 12 bases. The J segment lost 3 bases and the V segment lost 0 bases, leaving 25 bases of the junction unmatched. The length of the CDR3 is 24 residues. CDR1 and CDR2 (germline): PRHDT, FYEKMQ (reference sequence). Full variable domain (rest looked up from reference TRBV13 and TRBJ2-3): AAGVIQSPRHLIKEKRETATLKCYPIPRHDTVYWYQQGPGQDPQFLISFYEKMQSDKGSIPDRFSAQQFSDYHSELNMSSLELGDSALYFCASSLGGRSSTLAGGGGATDTQYFGPGTRLTVL.

The sample holds a few counts of this clonotype. This chain links TRBV5-6 with TRBJ2-6; no reliable D call. In germline, CDR1 is SGHDT, CDR2 YYEEEE. The CDR3 spans 15 residues. The V end was cut by 2 bases, the J end by 1 base, with 7 bases between. The CDR3 sequence: CASSFKVSGANVLTF. The CDR3 nucleotides read TGTGCCAGCAGCTTTAAGGTTTCTGGGGCCAACGTCCTGACTTTC.

This clonotype showed up many times. The V gene is TRBV4-2, the J gene TRBJ1-5; D not certain. The V gene's germline CDR1 is LGHNA and CDR2 YNFKEQ. The CDR3 sequence is 15 residues long. V dropped 0 bases and J dropped 3 bases, with 9 bases sitting between them. The CDR3 sequence: CASSQDERNNQPQHF. In DNA form, the CDR3 reads TGTGCCAGCAGCCAAGATGAAAGAAACAATCAGCCCCAGCATTTT.

The V and J genes are TRBV12-3 or TRBV12-4 and TRBJ2-7; D gene unclear. The V and J ends lost 2 bases and 2 bases respectively, with 7 bases between them. The CDR3 consists of 13 residues. CDR3 in DNA: TGTGCCAGCAGTTTACAGCAGGCCTACGAGCAGTACTTC. Protein sequence: CASSLQQAYEQYF.

This clonotype was found once. The V and J genes are TRBV27 and TRBJ2-7; perhaps TRBD1 as D (5 bases). The CDR3 extends over 14 amino acids. CDR1 MNHEY and CDR2 SMNVEV come from the germline V gene (reference sequence). Trimming took off 5 bases at V and 6 bases at J, with 17 bases between the two ends. The CDR3 loop reads CASSPGSLGVEQYF. CDR3 nucleotides: TGTGCCAGCAGTCCCGGTAGTTTAGGGGTCGAGCAGTACTTC.

In its sample, this clonotype was seen a few times. This CDR3 is CSARADRGPPDTQYF. The CDR3 nucleotides read TGCAGTGCTAGGGCCGACAGGGGCCCTCCAGATACGCAGTATTTT. The chain recombines TRBV20-1 with TRBJ2-3; TRBD1 agrees at 8 bases. Germline CDR1 is DFQATT and CDR2 is SNEGSKA (reference sequence). The CDR3 is 15 residues long. Trimming removed 3 bases from V and 4 bases from J; junction bases left unmatched: 9.

This clonotype has only a few counts. V gene TRBV29-1 combines with J gene TRBJ2-3, with 14 bases aligning to TRBD2. V lost 3 bases and J lost 3; bases outside the gene matches: 11. Per the germline V gene, CDR1 is SQVTM and CDR2 is ANQGSEA. The CDR3 sequence is 18 residues long. The chain's CDR3 is CSVDNPSGTSGRTDTQYF. CDR3 in DNA: TGCAGCGTTGATAATCCCTCCGGGACTAGCGGGAGAACAGATACGCAGTATTTT.

The chain is built from TRBV7-9 and TRBJ2-7; D gene uncertain. Germline V lookup: CDR1 SEHNR, CDR2 FQNEAQ (reference sequence). V was clipped by 2 bases and J by 3 bases, with 11 bases between them. CDR3 length equals 14 residues. The CDR3: CASSLYSGIYEQYF. CDR3 nucleotide sequence: TGTGCCAGCAGCTTATACAGTGGGATCTACGAGCAGTACTTC.

The table lists this clonotype with many counts. The CDR3: CSVTKGGRVPGEQFF. CDR3 sequence (DNA): TGCAGCGTTACAAAGGGCGGGAGGGTCCCGGGTGAGCAGTTCTTC. The chain combines TRBV29-1 with TRBJ2-1; 9 bases match TRBD2. Germline CDR1 and CDR2: SQVTM and ANQGSEA. The CDR3 covers 15 residues. The trim removed 5 bases at V and 9 bases at J, leaving 14 bases unmatched.

This clonotype has at least ten counts. V is TRBV6-1 and J is TRBJ2-1; D remains ambiguous. Germline V CDR1 and CDR2: MNHNS, SASEGT. The CDR3 runs to 14 residues. With 6 bases removed from V and 10 bases from J, the gap between germline ends came to 19 bases. CDR3 region: CASSSGPDIWEQFF. The CDR3 DNA is TGTGCCAGCAGCTCAGGCCCCGATATATGGGAGCAGTTCTTC.

This clonotype came up a few times. The genes are TRBV4-1 and TRBJ2-7, with 10 bases that match TRBD2. Germline V gene data show CDR1 as MGHRA and CDR2 as YSYEKL. The CDR3 covers 15 residues. Germline trimming cut 1 base from V and 7 bases from J; bases unmatched to any gene: 7. CDR3: CASSQVLAGVREQYF. CDR3 coding DNA: TGCGCCAGCAGCCAAGTCCTAGCGGGAGTGCGGGAGCAGTACTTC.

This chain links TRBV15 with TRBJ2-3; D not certain. V was pared by 0 bases and J by 2 bases, with 15 bases between. Looked up from germline, CDR1 is LNHNV and CDR2 is YYDKDF (reference sequence). This CDR3 contains 17 residues. The CDR3 region has the DNA TGTGCCACCAGCAGAGATCGGTTAGCACAGACCACAGATACGCAGTATTTT. This gives the protein CATSRDRLAQTTDTQYF.

This clonotype has a count of ten or more. The chain combines TRBV20-1 with TRBJ2-1, with unresolved D. The CDR3 spans 11 residues. CDR1 DFQATT and CDR2 SNEGSKA come from the germline V gene (reference sequence). CDR3 DNA: TGCAGGGGGATGGAGTCGGATGAGCAGTTCTTC. Translating it yields CRGMESDEQFF.

The rearrangement joins TRBV5-1 to TRBJ2-1; no definite D call. V was clipped by 4 bases and J by 0 bases, with 8 bases between them. The CDR3 totals 14 residues. The germline CDR1 and CDR2 sequences are SGHRS and YFSETQ. CDR3 bases: TGCGCCAGCAGCGGAGATAGCTCCTACAATGAGCAGTTCTTC. It specifies CASSGDSSYNEQFF. Full variable domain (remainder filled in from reference TRBV5-1 and TRBJ2-1): KAGVTQTPRYLIKTRGQQVTLSCSPISGHRSVSWYQQTPGQGLQFLFEYFSETQRNKGNFPGRFSGRQFSNSRSEMNVSTLELGDSALYLCASSGDSSYNEQFFGPGTRLTVL.

This sequence joins TRBV5-1 and TRBJ1-5, with TRBD1 matching over 7 bases. With 0 bases clipped from V and 6 bases from J, the junction kept 6 bases outside the gene matches. CDR3 length: 15 residues. From germline, CDR1 is SGHRS and CDR2 YFSETQ. CDR3 in DNA: TGCGCCAGCAGCTTGGCCGTGGGACAGTCTCAGCCCCAGCATTTT. Protein product: CASSLAVGQSQPQHF. The variable domain in full, with the rest retrieved from reference TRBV5-1 and TRBJ1-5, is KAGVTQTPRYLIKTRGQQVTLSCSPISGHRSVSWYQQTPGQGLQFLFEYFSETQRNKGNFPGRFSGRQFSNSRSEMNVSTLELGDSALYLCASSLAVGQSQPQHFGDGTRLSIL.

This clonotype has only a few counts. The chain couples TRBV6-2 or TRBV6-3 to TRBJ1-5; 9 nucleotides align to TRBD1. V was pared by 4 bases and J by 6 bases, with 16 bases of the junction left unmatched. CDR3 length: 18 amino acids. Germline V gene lookup returns CDR1 MNHEY and CDR2 SVGEGT. The CDR3 DNA sequence: TGTGCCAGCAGTTCAGGCCCGGGACAGGGCTCGGGGGGTCAGCCCCAGCATTTT. Translating gives CASSSGPGQGSGGQPQHF.

The chain employs TRBV5-6 and TRBJ2-2, with TRBD1 matching over 11 bases. Germline assignment: CDR1 SGHDT and CDR2 YYEEEE. J was trimmed by 7 bases and V by 0 bases; bases with no gene match: 8. This CDR3 region has 17 residues. CDR3 DNA sequence: TGTGCCAGCAGCTTGGGCAGGCGGACAGGGGGCATCGGGGAGCTGTTTTTT. Its protein product is CASSLGRRTGGIGELFF.

This clonotype came up a few times. The genes are TRBV5-1 and TRBJ2-1, with TRBD1 as a possible D gene (6 bases). Germline-derived CDR1 and CDR2 are SGHRS and YFSETQ. The germline V and J ends were trimmed by 4 bases and 8 bases, with 16 bases remaining between them. The length of the CDR3 is 14 residues. The CDR3 sequence: CASSPGHLGDEQFF. In nucleotides, the CDR3 is TGCGCCAGCAGCCCGGGACACCTTGGCGATGAGCAGTTCTTC. The entire variable domain, with the rest obtained from reference TRBV5-1 and TRBJ2-1, is as follows: KAGVTQTPRYLIKTRGQQVTLSCSPISGHRSVSWYQQTPGQGLQFLFEYFSETQRNKGNFPGRFSGRQFSNSRSEMNVSTLELGDSALYLCASSPGHLGDEQFFGPGTRLTVL.

This clonotype was seen at least ten times. One end of the junction fails to match germline, which may point to a read error. The chain employs TRBV4-3 and TRBJ2-3; 8 nucleotides align to TRBD2. The CDR3 is made up of 16 amino acids. CDR1 is LGHNA, CDR2 YSLEER, per germline. CDR3 loop: CASSQDRGGGTDTQYF. The CDR3 DNA is TGTGCCAGCAGCCAAGACCGGGGGGGAGGCACAGATACGCAGTATTTT.

V usage is TRBV9 and J usage is TRBJ2-7, with D tentatively TRBD2 (5 bases). Germline lookup yields CDR1 SGDLS and CDR2 YYNGEE. The CDR3 runs 11 residues. The germline V and J ends were trimmed by 3 bases and 9 bases, with 10 bases remaining between them. The CDR3 sequence: CASSADYVQYF. In DNA, the CDR3 is TGTGCCAGCAGCGCCGACTATGTGCAGTACTTC. The entire variable domain, with the rest obtained from reference TRBV9 and TRBJ2-7, is as follows: DSGVTQTPKHLITATGQRVTLRCSPRSGDLSVYWYQQSLDQGLQFLIQYYNGEERAKGNILERFSAQQFPDLHSELNLSSLELGDSALYFCASSADYVQYFGPGTRLTVT.

A few counts support this clonotype. V and J are TRBV7-8 and TRBJ2-2; 9 nucleotides align to TRBD2. The V segment lost 4 bases and the J segment 2 bases; nucleotides outside the gene matches: 8. Germline V lookup: CDR1 SGHVS, CDR2 FQNEAQ. The CDR3 totals 17 residues. In DNA, the CDR3 is TGTGCCAGCAGCTCGCTCGCGGGGGGGCTTAACACCGGGGAGCTGTTTTTT. This sequence encodes CASSSLAGGLNTGELFF. The full variable domain, in which reference TRBV7-8 and TRBJ2-2 provide the parts outside the CDR3, is GAGVSQSPRYKVAKRGQDVALRCDPISGHVSLFWYQQALGQGPEFLTYFQNEAQLDKSGLPSDRFFAERPEGSVSTLKIQRTQQEDSAVYLCASSSLAGGLNTGELFFGEGSRLTVL.

This clonotype has only a few counts. The CDR3 reads CASSVDQSPGEQYF. As DNA, the CDR3 is TGTGCCAGCAGCGTAGATCAGAGTCCGGGTGAGCAGTACTTC. The chain combines TRBV9 with TRBJ2-7, with D uncertain. The CDR3 is made up of 14 amino acids. Trimming removed 0 bases at V and 7 bases at J, with 14 bases between. Germline CDR1 reads SGDLS; CDR2 reads YYNGEE.

This clonotype has at least ten counts. This chain links TRBV29-1 with TRBJ2-3, with 10 bases aligning to TRBD2. V lost 6 bases, J lost 4 bases, and 4 bases stayed unmatched. CDR1 and CDR2 (germline): SQVTM, ANQGSEA. The CDR3 has 13 residues. CDR3 amino acids: CSVSGRAADTQYF. CDR3 DNA: TGCAGCGTCAGCGGGAGGGCCGCAGATACGCAGTATTTT.

This clonotype was detected many times. This sequence joins TRBV29-1 and TRBJ2-3; 11 positions agree with TRBD2. Trimming took 6 bases from V and 3 from J; bases not matched to a gene: 8. This CDR3 has 15 amino acids. CDR1 and CDR2 from the germline V gene are SQVTM and ANQGSEA. The CDR3: CSVLTSGGVTDTQYF. CDR3 DNA: TGCAGCGTCCTAACTAGCGGGGGAGTGACAGATACGCAGTATTTT.

The table lists this clonotype with many counts. The chain uses TRBV6-1 and TRBJ1-5, with TRBD1 matching over 11 bases. The CDR3 is 15 amino acids. In germline, CDR1 is MNHNS, CDR2 SASEGT. The J segment lost 7 bases and the V segment lost 6 bases, leaving 8 bases of the junction unmatched. The CDR3 DNA sequence: TGTGCCAGCAGCCCCGGACAGGGGGCAGGACAGCCCCAGCATTTT. Amino acid sequence: CASSPGQGAGQPQHF.